The 30 T cell receptor beta chains listed next were all sequenced from one sample in a study of early T cells in non-severe SARS-CoV-2 infection. TCRdb reprocessed the 5' RACE reads via MiXCR and lists one record per CDR3 protein. The repertoire consists of over 35,000 distinct CDR3 sequences, with around 6.3% occurring once and the leading ten covering more than 7%. Sequences were derived from whole blood, sampled at baseline. These receptor sequences come from an adult who was a healthcare worker with PCR-confirmed SARS-CoV-2 infection or an uninfected control (not recorded which).

The chain carries TRBV5-6 and TRBJ2-7; maybe TRBD1 (6 bases). Germline V gives CDR1 SGHDT, CDR2 YYEEEE. The CDR3 length is 14 residues. V lost 4 bases and J lost 1, with 12 bases in between. The CDR3 is CASSSDRISYEQYF. The CDR3 region has the DNA TGTGCCAGCAGCAGTGACAGGATATCCTACGAGCAGTACTTC.

This clonotype was detected many times. The chain uses TRBV19 and TRBJ2-1, with 14 bases fitting TRBD2. The CDR3 runs to 14 residues. J gave up 7 bases and V 10 bases, and 6 bases lay outside the gene matches. Germline V gene data show CDR1 as LNHDA and CDR2 as SQIVND (reference sequence). The CDR3 DNA follows: TGTGCCACCGAACGACTAGCGGGGGGGAATGAGCAGTTCTTC. Translating gives CATERLAGGNEQFF.

This clonotype was picked up many times. The chain joins TRBV5-1 to TRBJ1-5, with D perhaps matching TRBD1 (6 bases). Germline CDR1 is SGHRS and CDR2 is YFSETQ. Trimming shortened V by 4 bases and J by 0 bases, and 14 bases separated the two germline ends. The length of the CDR3 is 16 residues. DNA for the CDR3: TGCGCCAGCAGCCCAGAGGACAGACCTAGCAATCAGCCCCAGCATTTT. Translating it yields CASSPEDRPSNQPQHF.

A few counts support this clonotype. The V and J genes are TRBV27 and TRBJ2-7; 9 positions match TRBD1. Germline V CDR1 and CDR2: MNHEY, SMNVEV (reference sequence). CDR3 length equals 14 residues. V lost 5 bases and J lost 7; bases outside the gene matches: 9. The CDR3 nucleotides are TGTGCCAGCAGTCCCGGGACAGGGCCTTGGGAGCAGTACTTC. This translates into CASSPGTGPWEQYF.

In its sample, this clonotype was seen many times. The V call is TRBV5-4, the J call TRBJ2-7, with 8 positions matching TRBD2. J lost 3 bases, V lost 4 bases, and 3 bases had no gene match. Germline values: CDR1 SGHNT, CDR2 YYREEE (reference sequence). The CDR3 spans 13 residues. CDR3 residues: CASSGGTSYEQYF. The DNA of the CDR3 is TGTGCCAGCAGCGGCGGGACTAGCTACGAGCAGTACTTC.

This clonotype was detected many times. The V call is TRBV30, the J call TRBJ1-5; D not resolved. The germline V gene encodes CDR1 GTSNPN and CDR2 SVGIG (reference sequence). The V gene lost 3 bases and the J gene lost 0 bases, with 9 bases spanning the gap. The CDR3 totals 14 residues. The CDR3 coding sequence is TGTGCCTGGAGCCCGGGTTATAGCAATCAGCCCCAGCATTTT. Translation gives CAWSPGYSNQPQHF. The variable domain in full, with the rest retrieved from reference TRBV30 and TRBJ1-5, is SQTIHQWPATLVQPVGSPLSLECTVEGTSNPNLYWYRQAAGRGLQLLFYSVGIGQISSEVPQNLSASRPQDRQFILSSKKLLLSDSGFYLCAWSPGYSNQPQHFGDGTRLSIL.

Ten or more counts support this clonotype. The rearrangement links TRBV6-5 to TRBJ2-1; 9 nucleotides line up with TRBD2. V shed 2 bases, J shed 7 bases, and the junction held 9 bases outside the gene matches. Germline CDR1 and CDR2: MNHEY and SVGAGI. The CDR3 length is 16 residues. CDR3 region: CASSYGGGGAINEQFF. The DNA of the CDR3 is TGTGCCAGCAGTTACGGAGGCGGGGGGGCAATAAATGAGCAGTTCTTC.

This clonotype was seen a few times. The rearrangement links TRBV10-1 to TRBJ1-2; D perhaps matches TRBD1 (6 bases). The V end lost 6 bases, the J end lost 0 bases, and 8 bases lay between the germline ends. Germline CDR1 is WNHNN and CDR2 is SYGVQD (reference sequence). The CDR3 runs 13 residues. Written as DNA, the CDR3 is TGCGCCAGCAGCAGGGGTTCTAACTATGGCTACACCTTC. It encodes CASSRGSNYGYTF.

The sample holds many counts of this clonotype. The chain carries TRBV29-1 and TRBJ2-1; no reliable D call. Germline values: CDR1 SQVTM, CDR2 ANQGSEA. The V end lost 1 base, the J end lost 6 bases, and 7 bases lay between the germline ends. The CDR3 totals 12 residues. The CDR3 loop reads CSVEARLNEQFF. Here the CDR3 DNA reads TGCAGCGTTGAAGCTCGCCTCAATGAGCAGTTCTTC.

CDR3 amino acids: CASRGPGTDTQYF. CDR3 DNA: TGTGCCAGCAGGGGGCCAGGCACAGATACGCAGTATTTT. The chain joins TRBV6-5 to TRBJ2-3, with D maybe TRBD1 (5 bases). In germline, CDR1 is MNHEY, CDR2 SVGAGI. Trimming removed 6 bases at V and 1 base at J, with 8 bases between. The CDR3 runs 13 residues.

This clonotype was recorded many times. The chain has TRBV7-9 and TRBJ1-1, with D unclear. The CDR3 runs 13 residues. From germline, CDR1 is SEHNR and CDR2 FQNEAQ (reference sequence). Trimming stripped 5 bases from V and 6 bases from J, with 13 bases between. The DNA for the CDR3 is TGTGCCAGCAGCCCTCAGGAGATGGCTGAAGCTTTCTTT. Protein: CASSPQEMAEAFF. Complete variable domain (other parts from reference TRBV7-9 and TRBJ1-1): DTGVSQNPRHKITKRGQNVTFRCDPISEHNRLYWYRQTLGQGPEFLTYFQNEAQLEKSRLLSDRFSAERPKGSFSTLEIQRTEQGDSAMYLCASSPQEMAEAFFGQGTRLTVV.

This clonotype has ten or more counts. This sequence joins TRBV15 and TRBJ1-2; no reliable D call. The CDR3 covers 15 residues. CDR1 is LNHNV, CDR2 YYDKDF, per germline (reference sequence). Between the trimmed V and J ends, which lost 3 bases and 7 bases, there was a span of 18 bases. The CDR3 nucleotides are TGTGCCACCAGCAGGGGAGTCGGGCTATACGGTGGCTACACCTTC. Residues: CATSRGVGLYGGYTF. The variable domain in full, completed from reference TRBV15 and TRBJ1-2, reads DAMVIQNPRYQVTQFGKPVTLSCSQTLNHNVMYWYQQKSSQAPKLLFHYYDKDFNNEADTPDNFQSRRPNTSFCFLDIRSPGLGDTAMYLCATSRGVGLYGGYTFGSGTRLTVV.

V gene TRBV28 combines with J gene TRBJ1-6; 7 bases align to TRBD1. The CDR3 extends over 13 amino acids. Germline CDR1 is MDHEN and CDR2 is SYDVKM. Unmatched junction bases numbered 4, after V lost 7 bases and J lost 7 bases. DNA for the CDR3: TGTGCCAGCATGGGCAGGGGGAATTCACCCCTCCACTTT. Protein sequence: CASMGRGNSPLHF.

This clonotype was seen only a few times. The chain is built from TRBV12-3 or TRBV12-4 and TRBJ1-1, with D unclear. This CDR3 comprises 14 residues. The V end lost 3 bases, the J end lost 1 base, and 9 bases lay between the germline ends. CDR3: CASSLVQPNTEAFF. CDR3 in DNA: TGTGCCAGCAGTTTGGTACAGCCGAACACTGAAGCTTTCTTT.

This clonotype showed up just a few times. The chain employs TRBV12-3 or TRBV12-4 and TRBJ1-1, with TRBD1 identical over 8 bases. The J segment lost 6 bases and the V segment lost 1 base, leaving 4 bases of the junction unmatched. The CDR3 loop spans 14 amino acids. The CDR3 region is CASSLGTGSPEAFF. CDR3 bases: TGTGCCAGCAGTTTAGGGACAGGGTCCCCTGAAGCTTTCTTT.

The chain employs TRBV24-1 and TRBJ2-7, with TRBD1 identical over 9 bases. Trimming took 5 bases from V and 4 from J; bases not matched to a gene: 8. The germline CDR1 and CDR2 sequences are KGHDR and SFDVKD. This CDR3 is 15 amino acids long. The CDR3 region has the DNA TGTGCCACCAGTGCATCCGGGACAGGGCTTTACGAGCAGTACTTC. This gives the protein CATSASGTGLYEQYF.

This clonotype was seen repeatedly, ten times or more. The rearrangement uses TRBV20-1 and TRBJ1-1; D ambiguous. This CDR3 contains 13 residues. The germline V and J ends were trimmed by 0 bases and 4 bases, with 9 bases remaining between them. In germline, CDR1 is DFQATT, CDR2 SNEGSKA (reference sequence). CDR3 sequence reads: CSARDLRATEAFF. The CDR3 DNA follows: TGCAGTGCTAGAGATTTAAGGGCCACTGAAGCTTTCTTT.

The V and J genes are TRBV3-1 and TRBJ1-2; D remains unclear. The V and J ends lost 4 bases and 3 bases respectively, with 9 bases between them. The CDR3 covers 13 residues. The germline CDR1 and CDR2 sequences are LGHDT and YNNKEL (reference sequence). The CDR3 DNA reads TGTGCCAGCAGCCCGAGGCGGGACTATGGCTACACCTTC. Protein product: CASSPRRDYGYTF.

This clonotype appeared a few times. In nucleotides, the CDR3 is TGTGCCAGCAGCGATACCTTGAGCTCCTACAATGAGCAGTTCTTC. Its protein product is CASSDTLSSYNEQFF. The rearrangement joins TRBV6-4 to TRBJ2-1; no definite D call. Per the germline V gene, CDR1 is MRHNA and CDR2 is SNTAGT. V was clipped by 6 bases and J by 0 bases, with 12 bases between them. The CDR3 sequence is 15 residues long.

This clonotype was recorded a few times. This rearrangement joins TRBV12-3 or TRBV12-4 to TRBJ1-2; D call uncertain. The CDR3 runs 13 residues. V shed 3 bases and J shed 0 bases, with 5 bases lying between them. DNA of the CDR3: TGTGCCAGCAGTTTTGGGGCTAACTATGGCTACACCTTC. This translates into CASSFGANYGYTF.

V usage is TRBV9 and J usage is TRBJ1-6; D is uncertain. The germline gives CDR1 SGDLS, CDR2 YYNGEE. CDR3 size: 14 residues. Trimming removed 0 bases at V and 10 bases at J, with 11 bases between. The CDR3 protein is CASSVDGNRSPLHF. In DNA form, the CDR3 reads TGTGCCAGCAGCGTAGACGGTAATAGATCACCCCTCCACTTT.

The gene calls are TRBV20-1 and TRBJ1-3, with D unclear. CDR1 and CDR2 from the germline V gene are DFQATT and SNEGSKA (reference sequence). V lost 2 bases, J lost 0 bases, and 8 bases lay in between. The CDR3 totals 14 residues. Here the CDR3 DNA reads TGCAGTGCTAGACCGGACTACTCTGGAAACACCATATATTTT. Protein: CSARPDYSGNTIYF.

This clonotype was counted between two and nine times. The chain employs TRBV24-1 and TRBJ2-2; TRBD1 agrees at 8 bases. V was clipped by 6 bases and J by 0 bases; unmatched bases: 2. CDR1 and CDR2 (germline): KGHDR, SFDVKD. This CDR3 is 15 amino acids long. CDR3 bases: TGTGCCACCAGTTGGACAGGGTCGAACACCGGGGAGCTGTTTTTT. It yields the protein CATSWTGSNTGELFF.

This clonotype has just a few counts. The chain uses TRBV15 and TRBJ2-2, with TRBD1 matching over 7 bases. Unmatched junction bases numbered 1, after V lost 0 bases and J lost 6 bases. The CDR3 has 14 amino acids. The germline gives CDR1 LNHNV, CDR2 YYDKDF (reference sequence). The CDR3 DNA sequence: TGTGCCACCAGCAGAGACGGACAGGCCGGGGAGCTGTTTTTT. It translates to CATSRDGQAGELFF.

This clonotype was counted a few times. The chain couples TRBV29-1 to TRBJ2-5; 14 bases are a match to TRBD2. J was trimmed by 4 bases and V by 4 bases; bases with no gene match: 8. Germline V lookup: CDR1 SQVTM, CDR2 ANQGSEA. The CDR3 covers 16 residues. The CDR3 protein is CSVGGLAGGLPETQYF. CDR3 coding DNA: TGCAGCGTTGGAGGACTAGCGGGGGGCCTCCCAGAGACCCAGTACTTC.

This clonotype occurred many times. The gene calls are TRBV19 and TRBJ2-7, with D maybe TRBD2 (5 bases). V shed 0 bases and J shed 1 base, with 7 bases lying between them. In germline, CDR1 is LNHDA, CDR2 SQIVND (reference sequence). CDR3 length: 14 amino acids. This CDR3 is CASSIDEGSYEQYF. For the CDR3, the DNA is TGTGCCAGTAGTATAGACGAGGGATCCTACGAGCAGTACTTC. Full variable domain (outside the CDR3, taken from reference TRBV19 and TRBJ2-7): DGGITQSPKYLFRKEGQNVTLSCEQNLNHDAMYWYRQDPGQGLRLIYYSQIVNDFQKGDIAEGYSVSREKKESFPLTVTSAQKNPTAFYLCASSIDEGSYEQYFGPGTRLTVT.

In its sample, this clonotype was seen many times. This chain uses TRBV7-3 with TRBJ2-7; D may be TRBD2 (5 bases). CDR1 is SGHTA, CDR2 FQGTGA, per germline. The CDR3 has 12 amino acids. V was pared by 5 bases and J by 4 bases, with 9 bases between. CDR3 protein: CASSPLVYEQYF. In DNA form, the CDR3 reads TGTGCCAGCAGCCCACTAGTTTACGAGCAGTACTTC.

This clonotype came up many times. The V call is TRBV20-1, the J call TRBJ2-7; D uncertain. V was trimmed by 3 bases and J by 2 bases, leaving 11 bases between them. CDR3 size: 13 residues. CDR1 is DFQATT and CDR2 is SNEGSKA in the germline V gene (reference sequence). CDR3 amino acids: CSAREWVTYEQYF. The CDR3 DNA reads TGCAGTGCTAGGGAGTGGGTAACCTACGAGCAGTACTTC.

This clonotype occurred many times. The chain joins TRBV5-1 to TRBJ2-1; D is undetermined. Germline lookup yields CDR1 SGHRS and CDR2 YFSETQ. V was cut by 0 bases and J by 1 base, with 8 bases left in between. This CDR3 has 15 amino acids. CDR3 coding DNA: TGCGCCAGCAGCTTGGGACACGGGTCCTACAATGAGCAGTTCTTC. Its protein is CASSLGHGSYNEQFF.

In its sample, this clonotype was seen a few times. The J gene is TRBJ2-3, the V gene TRBV28; 10 positions agree with TRBD2. This CDR3 is 16 amino acids long. Germline V gene lookup returns CDR1 MDHEN and CDR2 SYDVKM. V gave up 6 bases and J gave up 7 bases; unmatched junction bases: 13. CDR3 coding DNA: TGTGCCAGCAGCCCGTCCCTAGCGGGGGTGAGGAATACGCAGTATTTT. The encoded protein is CASSPSLAGVRNTQYF.